This TCR beta chain was captured by sequencing in a study of T cells after yellow fever vaccination. The study, taken as a whole, reports: Sorted repertoires could include abundant contaminating clonotypes from bulk cells.

TCRdb analysed the 5' RACE reads with MiXCR anew, one entry per CDR3 protein. The sample yields 500,000 to 650,000 distinct CDR3 sequences, approximately 13% seen once. This clonotype occurred a few times. Its antigen is undetermined. The sequencing used PBMCs, collected on the day of the yellow fever booster vaccination. This receptor was identified in a man aged 25 to 40 who received the YFV17D yellow fever vaccine.

The CDR3 DNA follows: TGTGCCAGCAGCTTATTTCGCACCGGGGAGCTGTTTTTT. Its translation: CASSLFRTGELFF. The V call is TRBV7-3, the J call TRBJ2-2; D is unclear. V lost 2 bases and J 4 bases, leaving 5 bases between the germline ends. The germline CDR1 and CDR2 sequences are SGHTA and FQGTGA. The length of the CDR3 is 13 residues.